This T cell receptor (beta chain) comes out of a study of T cell repertoires in cytomegalovirus infection. This clonotype has a count of ten or more. As yet, its antigen is unknown. The CDR3 sequence is 15 residues long. Trimming took off 6 bases at V and 3 bases at J, with 15 bases between the two ends. Germline V gives CDR1 MNHEY, CDR2 SVGEGT. TCRdb fed the reads into MiXCR, producing one record per CDR3 protein. The sample lists approximately 140,000 distinct CDR3 sequences; more than 20% were seen once. The source material was PBMCs, sequenced either directly or after in vitro stimulation (not recorded which). The clonotype originates from a human donor in good health (CMV status not recorded). Some clones in this sample may be carry-over from other donors' samples. The rearrangement links TRBV6-2 or TRBV6-3 to TRBJ2-1, with a weak D call TRBD2 (6 bases). CDR3 region: CASSPTRANYNEQFF. The CDR3, as DNA: TGTGCCAGCAGCCCGACTAGGGCGAACTACAATGAGCAGTTCTTC.